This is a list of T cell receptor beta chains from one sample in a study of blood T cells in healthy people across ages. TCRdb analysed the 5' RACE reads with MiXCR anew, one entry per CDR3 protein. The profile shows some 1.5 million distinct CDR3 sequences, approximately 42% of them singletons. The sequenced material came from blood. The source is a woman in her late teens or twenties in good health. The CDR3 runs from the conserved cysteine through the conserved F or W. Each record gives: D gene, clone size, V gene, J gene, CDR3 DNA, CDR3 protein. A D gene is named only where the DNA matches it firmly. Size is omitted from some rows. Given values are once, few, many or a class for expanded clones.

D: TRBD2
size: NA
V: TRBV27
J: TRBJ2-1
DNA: TGTGCCAGCACCTTAGAAGGGACTAGCGACTCCTACAATGAGCAGTTCTTC
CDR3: CASTLEGTSDSYNEQFF

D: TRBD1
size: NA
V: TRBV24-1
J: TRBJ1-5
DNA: TGTGCCACCAGCACAGGGGGCAATCAGCCCCAGCATTTT
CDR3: CATSTGGNQPQHF

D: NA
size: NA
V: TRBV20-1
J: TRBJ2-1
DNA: TGCAGTGCTAGCGCTAGCGCATGGAGGTTGGTCAATGAGCAGTTCTTC
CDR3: CSASASAWRLVNEQFF

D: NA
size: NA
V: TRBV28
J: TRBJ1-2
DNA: TGTGCCAGCACCTCAGGAGGAGGAGGCTACACCTTC
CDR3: CASTSGGGGYTF

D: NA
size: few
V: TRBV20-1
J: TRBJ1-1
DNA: TGCAGTGCTCATCGGGGGACGGGGGGGCAACCCGAAGCTTTCTTT
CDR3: CSAHRGTGGQPEAFF

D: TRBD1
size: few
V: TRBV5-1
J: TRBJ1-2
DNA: TGCGCCACCGCTCCCGGACAGGGGCTGGACTATGGCTACACCTTC
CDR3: CATAPGQGLDYGYTF

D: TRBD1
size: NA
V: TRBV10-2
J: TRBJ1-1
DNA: TGCGCCAGCAGTGGTGAGGGGGCGAGCACTGAAGCTTTCTTT
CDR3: CASSGEGASTEAFF

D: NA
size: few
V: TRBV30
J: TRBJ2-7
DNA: TGTGCCAGCCGGGACCCATACGAGCAGTACTTC
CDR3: CASRDPYEQYF

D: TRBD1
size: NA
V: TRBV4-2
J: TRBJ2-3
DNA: TGTGCCAGCAGCCAACCGGACAGGGGGTATGGCACAGATACGCAGTATTTT
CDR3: CASSQPDRGYGTDTQYF

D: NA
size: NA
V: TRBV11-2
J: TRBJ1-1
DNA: TGTGCCAGCAGCTACTCCGCGGGGGCGGGCACTGAAGCTTTCTTT
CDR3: CASSYSAGAGTEAFF

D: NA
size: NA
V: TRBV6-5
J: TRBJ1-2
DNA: TGTGCCAGCAGCTTAGGACAGTTGGATGGCTACACCTTC
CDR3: CASSLGQLDGYTF

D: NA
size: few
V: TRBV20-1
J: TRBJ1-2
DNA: TGCAGTGCTACAGATTGGGCAGGGAACTATGGCTACACCTTC
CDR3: CSATDWAGNYGYTF

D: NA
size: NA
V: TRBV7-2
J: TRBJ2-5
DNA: TGTGCTTCGCAGGGCCAAACCGGAGAGACCCAGTACTTC
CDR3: CASQGQTGETQYF

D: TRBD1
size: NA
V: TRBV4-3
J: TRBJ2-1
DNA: TGCGCCAGCAGCCTGTCAGGGGGTACTGAGCAGTTCTTC
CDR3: CASSLSGGTEQFF

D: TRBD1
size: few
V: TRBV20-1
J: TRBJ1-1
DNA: TGCAGTGCTAGAGATCGGAGGACAGGGGTCGGCACTGAAGCTTTCTTT
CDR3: CSARDRRTGVGTEAFF

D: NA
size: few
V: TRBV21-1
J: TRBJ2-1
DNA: TGTGCCAGCAGCAACAGGGACGGCTACAATGAGCAGTTCTTC
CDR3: CASSNRDGYNEQFF

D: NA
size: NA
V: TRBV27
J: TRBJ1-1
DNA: TGTGCCAGCGGGTTACCGAGGGGGACTGAAGCTTTCTTT
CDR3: CASGLPRGTEAFF

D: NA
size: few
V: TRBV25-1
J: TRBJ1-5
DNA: TGTGCCAGCAGGGGAGGGATGCATCAGCCCCAGCATTTT
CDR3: CASRGGMHQPQHF

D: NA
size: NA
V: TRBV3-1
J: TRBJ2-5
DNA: TGTGCCAGCAGGCCAGATAGGGCTAGCGTAAGGAGTGAGCAGTACTTC
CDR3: CASRPDRASVRSEQYF

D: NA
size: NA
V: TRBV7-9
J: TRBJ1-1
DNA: TGTGCCAGCAGCTTAGTTCTTAACCTGAACACTGAAGCTTTCTTT
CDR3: CASSLVLNLNTEAFF

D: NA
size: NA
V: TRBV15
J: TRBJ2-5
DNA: TGTGCCACCAGCAGAGGAAGGGGGGAGGAAGAGACCCAGTACTTC
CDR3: CATSRGRGEEETQYF

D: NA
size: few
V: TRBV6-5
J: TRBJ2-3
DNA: TGTGCCAGCAGTATGTTGAGGGGGATGACAGATACGCAGTATTTT
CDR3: CASSMLRGMTDTQYF

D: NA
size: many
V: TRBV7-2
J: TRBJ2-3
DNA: TGTGCCAGCAGACCCGGGGGCACAGATACGCAGTATTTT
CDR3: CASRPGGTDTQYF

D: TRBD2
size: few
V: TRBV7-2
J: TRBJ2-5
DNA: TGTGCCAGCAGCTTAGTACTAGCGCTACAAGAGACCCAGTACTTC
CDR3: CASSLVLALQETQYF

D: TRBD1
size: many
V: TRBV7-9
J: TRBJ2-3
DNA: TGTGCCAGCAGCTCGGACAGGGGGCCAGATACGCAGTATTTT
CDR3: CASSSDRGPDTQYF

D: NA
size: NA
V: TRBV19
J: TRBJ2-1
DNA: TGTGCCAGTAGTATAGATGCAGGGCAGTTCTTC
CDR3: CASSIDAGQFF

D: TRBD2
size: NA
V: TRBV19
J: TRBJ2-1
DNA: TGTGCCAGTAGTATCGGCGGGAGCAGATACAATGAGCAGTTCTTC
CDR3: CASSIGGSRYNEQFF

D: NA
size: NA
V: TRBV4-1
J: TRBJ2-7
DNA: TGCGCCAGCAACCAAGAAGATTTCAGGGGCTACGAGCAGTACTTC
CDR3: CASNQEDFRGYEQYF

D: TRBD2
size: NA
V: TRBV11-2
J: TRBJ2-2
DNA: TGTGCCAGCAGCTTATTGCCTAGCGGACCGAACACCGGGGAGCTGTTTTTT
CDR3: CASSLLPSGPNTGELFF

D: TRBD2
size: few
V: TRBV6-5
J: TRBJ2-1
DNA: TGTGCCAGCAGTTCCGGACTAGGAGCGCGCGAGCAGTTCTTC
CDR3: CASSSGLGAREQFF

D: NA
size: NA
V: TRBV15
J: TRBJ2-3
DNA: TGTGCCACCCACGTGTGGGGGTCAGATACGCAGTATTTT
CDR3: CATHVWGSDTQYF

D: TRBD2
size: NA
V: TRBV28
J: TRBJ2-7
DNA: TGTGCCAGCAGTTTCCGAGCGGGAGACTACGAGAAGTACTTC
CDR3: CASSFRAGDYEKYF

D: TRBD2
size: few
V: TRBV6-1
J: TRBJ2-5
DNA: TGTGCCAGCACGCCGGGCCCAGCGGGGAGCGGGGGGACCCAGTACTTC
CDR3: CASTPGPAGSGGTQYF

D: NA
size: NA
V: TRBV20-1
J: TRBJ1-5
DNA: TGCAGTGCCGCCCGGGGGATCAGCAATCAGCCCCAGCATTTT
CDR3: CSAARGISNQPQHF

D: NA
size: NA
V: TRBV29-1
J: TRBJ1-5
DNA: TGCAGCGTTAGAGTGCCCAATCAGCCCCAGCATTTT
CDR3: CSVRVPNQPQHF

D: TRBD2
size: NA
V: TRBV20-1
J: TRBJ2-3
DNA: TGCAGTGCTAGATCCCGCGGGAGGGCTCCAGATACGCAGTATTTT
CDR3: CSARSRGRAPDTQYF

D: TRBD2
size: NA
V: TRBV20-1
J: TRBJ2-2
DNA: TGCAGTGCTAGTTCGGGGGGGCCTAGCACCGGGGAGCTGTTTTTT
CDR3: CSASSGGPSTGELFF

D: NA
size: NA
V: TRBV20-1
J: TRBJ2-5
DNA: TGCAGTGCTTCCAAGGGCCACCAAGAGACCCAGTACTTC
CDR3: CSASKGHQETQYF

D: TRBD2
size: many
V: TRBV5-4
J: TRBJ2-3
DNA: TGTGCCAGCAGTCCAGCGGGAGTGGATACGCAGTATTTT
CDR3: CASSPAGVDTQYF

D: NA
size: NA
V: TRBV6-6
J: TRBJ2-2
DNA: TGTGCCAGCAGTTACCAAGGGGGGTCCACCGGGGAGCTGTTTTTT
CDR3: CASSYQGGSTGELFF

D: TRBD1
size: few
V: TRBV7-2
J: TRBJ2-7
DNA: TGTGCCAGCAGCTTAGACGAAACCGGGACAGGGGACTACGAGCAGTACTTC
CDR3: CASSLDETGTGDYEQYF

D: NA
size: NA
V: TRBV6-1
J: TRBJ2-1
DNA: TGTGCCACCGTCCGGGTGTGGGGAAATGAGCAGTTCTTC
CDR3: CATVRVWGNEQFF

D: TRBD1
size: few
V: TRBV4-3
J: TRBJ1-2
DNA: TGCGCCAGCACCCCCGGGACAGGGGGCTATGGCTACACCTTC
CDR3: CASTPGTGGYGYTF

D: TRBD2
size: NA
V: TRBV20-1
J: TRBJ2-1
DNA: TGCAGTGCTAGAGATGAGGCTAGCGGGGATTACAATGAGCAGTTCTTC
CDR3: CSARDEASGDYNEQFF

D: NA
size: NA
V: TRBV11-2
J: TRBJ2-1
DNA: TGTGCCAGCAGTAAAGGGGGAGTCCCCCCTAAGGATGAGCAGTTCTTC
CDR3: CASSKGGVPPKDEQFF

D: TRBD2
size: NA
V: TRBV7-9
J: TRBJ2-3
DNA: TGTGCCTGGACTAGCGAAAGCACAGATACGCAGTATTTT
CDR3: CAWTSESTDTQYF

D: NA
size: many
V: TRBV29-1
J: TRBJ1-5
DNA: TGCAGCGTTGGAGGCGGAAATCAGCCCCAGCATTTT
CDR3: CSVGGGNQPQHF

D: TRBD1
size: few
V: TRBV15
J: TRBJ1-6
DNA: TGTGCCACCAACAGGGGCAGGGGGTATAATTCACCCCTCCACTTT
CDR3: CATNRGRGYNSPLHF

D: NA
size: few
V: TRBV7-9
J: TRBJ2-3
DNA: TGTGCCAGCAGCTTATCGGTGGGATACACAGATACGCAGTATTTT
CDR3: CASSLSVGYTDTQYF

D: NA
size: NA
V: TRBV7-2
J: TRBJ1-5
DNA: TGTGCCAGCAGCCCTCCCCAACAGCCCCAGCATTTT
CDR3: CASSPPQQPQHF

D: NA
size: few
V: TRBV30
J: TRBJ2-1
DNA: TGTGCCTGGAGTGCCGCTAGTCGGGAGCAGTTCTTC
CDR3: CAWSAASREQFF

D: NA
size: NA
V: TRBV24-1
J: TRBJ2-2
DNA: TGTGCCACCAGCCGGGACCTGAACACCGGGGAGCTGTTTTTT
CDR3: CATSRDLNTGELFF

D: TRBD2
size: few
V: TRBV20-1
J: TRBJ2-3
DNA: TGCAGTGCTAGAAGGTCTAGCGGGAGTGGTACGCAGTATTTT
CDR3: CSARRSSGSGTQYF

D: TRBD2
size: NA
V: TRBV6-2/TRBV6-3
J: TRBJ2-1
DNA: TGTGCCAGCAGTTACTCCCCTAGCGGGATATCAAATGAGCAGTTCTTC
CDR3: CASSYSPSGISNEQFF

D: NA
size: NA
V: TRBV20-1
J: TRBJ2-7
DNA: TGCAGTGCTAGTTTCGGTGGGACGGGATACGAGCAGTACTTC
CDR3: CSASFGGTGYEQYF